The 6 T cell receptor beta chains below were found in one sample sequenced in a study of T cell responses to AZD1222 COVID-19 vaccine. Profiling relied on immunoSEQ multiplex PCR, and the TCRdb table lists in-frame clones only, not all of them. This sample has 150,000 to 200,000 clones, with about nine tenths found just once. This material consisted of peripheral blood, taken on day 0 of MenACWY control vaccination. These receptors all stem from an adult in good health.

V is TRBV19 and J is TRBJ2-7, with 8 bases matching TRBD2. The V gene end was trimmed by 5 bases and the J gene end by 4 bases; junction bases not matched to a gene: 10. Looked up from germline, CDR1 is LNHDA and CDR2 is SQIVND (reference sequence). The CDR3 is 15 residues long. CDR3 in DNA: TGTGCCAGTAGTCAACCCACCGGGGGGGCTTACGAGCAGTACTTC. Protein sequence: CASSQPTGGAYEQYF. Complete variable domain (other parts from reference TRBV19 and TRBJ2-7): DGGITQSPKYLFRKEGQNVTLSCEQNLNHDAMYWYRQDPGQGLRLIYYSQIVNDFQKGDIAEGYSVSREKKESFPLTVTSAQKNPTAFYLCASSQPTGGAYEQYFGPGTRLTVT.

The chain uses TRBV4-1 and TRBJ1-5, with TRBD1 as a possible D gene (5 bases). This CDR3 is 16 amino acids long. The ends were cut back, 2 bases at V and 0 bases at J, with 11 bases in the middle. CDR1 and CDR2 (germline): MGHRA, YSYEKL. The CDR3: CASSQPGRHSNQPQHF. CDR3 nucleotides: TGCGCCAGCAGCCAACCGGGACGGCATAGCAATCAGCCCCAGCATTTT.

This clone was picked up one time. This chain joins TRBV28 and TRBJ2-1; TRBD2 aligns across 9 bases. Germline V CDR1 and CDR2: MDHEN, SYDVKM. The CDR3 covers 16 residues. V gave up 5 bases and J gave up 7 bases; unmatched junction bases: 12. The CDR3: CASSAQTSGAGNEQFF. The CDR3 region has the DNA TGTGCCAGCAGTGCCCAGACTAGCGGAGCCGGGAATGAGCAGTTCTTC.

This clone was observed once. The V call is TRBV7-3, the J call TRBJ2-7, with D perhaps TRBD1 (5 bases). The CDR3 is 13 residues long. V was clipped by 2 bases and J by 2 bases, with 7 bases between them. The V gene's germline CDR1 is SGHTA and CDR2 FQGTGA. The CDR3 loop reads CASSLGATYEQYF. The CDR3 DNA sequence: TGTGCCAGCAGCTTAGGGGCCACCTACGAGCAGTACTTC.

This chain connects TRBV2 to TRBJ1-6; no reliable D call. The CDR3 consists of 13 residues. CDR1 is SNHLY and CDR2 is FYNNEI in the germline V gene. The V end was cut by 7 bases, the J end by 7 bases, with 11 bases between. CDR3 nucleotides: TGTGCCAGCACCTTATACAGCAATTCACCCCTCCACTTT. Amino acid sequence: CASTLYSNSPLHF.

This rearrangement joins TRBV9 to TRBJ2-3; the D gene is possibly TRBD2 (6 bases). The length of the CDR3 is 18 residues. V gave up 0 bases and J gave up 0 bases, with 17 bases separating them. Germline lookup yields CDR1 SGDLS and CDR2 YYNGEE. CDR3 sequence reads: CASSVGGVGFVSTDTQYF. For the CDR3, the DNA is TGTGCCAGCAGCGTAGGGGGGGTCGGATTTGTGAGCACAGATACGCAGTATTTT.